This T cell receptor beta chain was recovered during a study of shared clonotypes between healthy human individuals. Study results and caveats: Even with large depth, rarefaction showed that sorted-subset sequencing was incomplete. Read depth was anticipated to influence clonotype sharing among donors. Sampling covered nothing but blood. Tissue TCR repertoires likely differ from those found in blood. For naive CD4 cells, roughly 5% of clonotypes were shared across a handful of donors.

The germline V gene has CDR1 ENHRY and CDR2 SYGVKD. V lost 1 base, J lost 4 bases, and 10 bases lay in between. The CDR3 loop spans 14 amino acids. A note on this clone: Its antigen is as yet unknown.

This table comes from immunoSEQ multiplex PCR, and its TCRdb copy is limited to in-frame clones, with some not included. The sample lists around 2.3 million clones, approximately 96% occurring once. This sequence was found in a man aged 18 to 30 in good health. Sequencing was performed on naive CD4+ T cells sorted from blood. Subset of the sample: CD45RA+ positively selected. The chain couples TRBV10-3 to TRBJ1-1; D call uncertain. This chain's CDR3 is CAISEYLGITEAFF. DNA of the CDR3: TGTGCCATCAGTGAGTATCTGGGAATCACTGAAGCTTTCTTT.